This is a list of T cell receptor beta chains from one sample in a study. TCRdb independently ran MiXCR on the 5' RACE reads; one entry per CDR3 protein. The sample carries 45,000 to 70,000 distinct CDR3 sequences, roughly 28% recorded once. The sample consisted of tumor-infiltrating memory CD4+ T cells sorted from the breast tumor. All receptors come from a female donor with breast cancer. Both conserved end residues are part of each CDR3. Each record gives: V gene, J gene, D gene, clone size, CDR3 protein, CDR3 DNA. A D gene is named only where the DNA matches it firmly. For some rows the clone size is stated as once, few or many, or as a class when expanded; others skip it.

TRBV9	TRBJ2-3	TRBD2	.	CASSVGLAGVTRNTDTQYF	TGTGCCAGCAGCGTAGGGCTAGCGGGGGTCACACGGAACACAGATACGCAGTATTTT
TRBV29-1	TRBJ1-2	TRBD1	few	CSVEEQGGYGYTF	TGCAGCGTTGAAGAGCAGGGGGGTTATGGCTACACCTTC
TRBV7-8	TRBJ2-7	.	.	CASSLALQGAPYF	TGTGCCAGCAGCTTAGCCCTACAGGGAGCTCCGTACTTC
TRBV9	TRBJ1-1	.	.	CASRVGGLTSTEAFF	TGTGCCAGCAGGGTAGGAGGGCTTACCTCGACTGAAGCTTTCTTT
TRBV5-1	TRBJ2-1	.	.	CASSVQGLTEQFF	TGCGCCAGCAGCGTCCAGGGGCTCACTGAGCAGTTCTTC
TRBV7-4	TRBJ1-4	TRBD1	.	CASTYYDRDTATNEKLFF	TGTGCCAGTACTTACTACGACAGGGACACTGCAACTAATGAAAAACTGTTTTTT
TRBV7-8	TRBJ2-1	.	.	CASSLVRTPGDEQFF	TGTGCCAGCAGCTTAGTAAGGACCCCTGGGGATGAGCAGTTCTTC
TRBV7-2	TRBJ2-7	.	few	CASSLGHSSYEQYF	TGTGCCAGCAGCTTAGGGCACAGCTCCTACGAGCAGTACTTC
TRBV5-1	TRBJ1-2	.	.	CASSLDGYGYTF	TGCGCCAGCAGCTTGGACGGCTATGGCTACACCTTC
TRBV7-8	TRBJ1-2	TRBD1	.	CASSPGGTGDGYTF	TGTGCCAGCAGCCCCGGCGGGACAGGGGATGGCTACACCTTC
TRBV2	TRBJ1-4	.	.	CASDKANEKLFF	TGTGCCAGCGATAAAGCTAATGAAAAACTGTTTTTT
TRBV24-1	TRBJ2-2	.	.	CATSKPGENTGELFF	TGTGCCACCAGTAAGCCGGGGGAGAACACCGGGGAGCTGTTTTTT
TRBV4-2	TRBJ1-1	TRBD1	.	CASSQRDRGTKKAFF	TGTGCCAGCAGCCAACGGGACAGGGGCACCAAAAAAGCTTTCTTT
TRBV4-2	TRBJ2-3	.	.	CASSQEDGTDTQYF	TGTGCCAGCAGCCAAGAGGATGGCACAGATACGCAGTATTTT
TRBV20-1	TRBJ2-1	TRBD2	few	CSASRGRAYNEQFF	TGCAGTGCTAGTCGGGGGAGGGCCTACAATGAGCAGTTCTTC
TRBV12-3/TRBV12-4	TRBJ2-1	TRBD2	.	CASAPSSGGPYNEQFF	TGTGCCAGCGCACCATCCAGCGGGGGCCCTTACAATGAGCAGTTCTTC
TRBV11-2	TRBJ2-1	TRBD2	.	CASSPAGGPTEQFF	TGTGCCAGCAGTCCCGCGGGAGGGCCAACTGAGCAGTTCTTC
TRBV4-1	TRBJ2-3	.	.	CASSQDAGAPTDTQYF	TGCGCCAGCAGCCAAGATGCCGGAGCGCCCACAGATACGCAGTATTTT
TRBV18	TRBJ1-2	TRBD1	.	CASSPYRDRHGYTF	TGTGCCAGCTCACCTTATCGGGACAGGCATGGCTACACCTTC
TRBV5-1	TRBJ2-1	.	few	CASSLATGHNEQFF	TGCGCCAGCAGCTTGGCTACAGGACACAATGAGCAGTTCTTC
TRBV30	TRBJ2-1	TRBD2	.	CAWSVRTSGNLNEQFF	TGTGCCTGGAGTGTCCGGACTAGTGGCAACCTGAATGAGCAGTTCTTC
TRBV6-2/TRBV6-3	TRBJ2-4	TRBD2	few	CASSYSASGIAKNIQYF	TGTGCCAGCAGTTACTCGGCTAGCGGGATAGCCAAAAACATTCAGTACTTC
TRBV14	TRBJ1-2	.	few	CASSQEGRGYTF	TGTGCCAGCAGCCAAGAGGGCAGGGGCTACACCTTC
TRBV28	TRBJ1-5	.	.	CASNAPSNQPQHF	TGTGCCAGCAATGCACCGAGCAATCAGCCCCAGCATTTT
TRBV2	TRBJ2-7	.	.	CASRVNGYSYEQYF	TGTGCCAGCCGGGTCAACGGATACTCCTACGAGCAGTACTTC
TRBV5-1	TRBJ2-3	.	medium-sized	CASRSGPSTDTQYF	TGCGCCAGCAGAAGCGGACCTAGCACAGATACGCAGTATTTT
TRBV24-1	TRBJ2-7	TRBD1	few	CATWAGTGFAYEQYF	TGTGCCACCTGGGCCGGGACAGGGTTCGCCTACGAGCAGTACTTC
TRBV7-7	TRBJ2-7	TRBD2	.	CASSVAGAYEQYF	TGTGCTAGCAGCGTCGCGGGGGCCTACGAGCAGTACTTC
TRBV5-5	TRBJ2-1	.	.	CASNLEPVGEQFF	TGTGCCAGCAACTTGGAACCGGTCGGTGAGCAGTTCTTC
TRBV5-5	TRBJ2-7	TRBD2	.	CASSPRVAGGQSDEQYF	TGTGCCAGCAGCCCCCGGGTAGCGGGAGGGCAAAGCGACGAGCAGTACTTC
TRBV5-1	TRBJ2-7	.	.	CASSFKDSSLVSYEQYF	TGCGCCAGCAGCTTCAAGGACTCCTCCCTAGTGTCCTACGAGCAGTACTTC
TRBV5-1	TRBJ2-7	TRBD1	.	CASSGRQGSGIDEQYF	TGCGCCAGCAGCGGTCGACAGGGAAGTGGTATAGACGAGCAGTACTTC
TRBV20-1	TRBJ1-6	.	few	CSAPRGGANSPLHF	TGCAGTGCCCCCCGCGGGGGGGCGAACTCACCCCTCCACTTT
TRBV5-5	TRBJ2-1	.	.	CASSLFGNEQFF	TGTGCCAGCAGCTTGTTCGGCAATGAGCAGTTCTTC
TRBV28	TRBJ2-1	.	few	CASQVNNEQFF	TGTGCCAGCCAAGTCAACAATGAGCAGTTCTTC
TRBV7-6	TRBJ1-6	.	few	CASSLSTDNSPLHF	TGTGCCAGCAGCTTAAGCACAGATAATTCACCCCTCCACTTT
TRBV3-1	TRBJ1-1	.	.	CASSQKGGVPEAFF	TGTGCCAGCAGCCAAAAGGGAGGCGTCCCTGAAGCTTTCTTT